This T cell receptor beta chain was observed in a study of T cells after yellow fever vaccination. Across the study: Fractions containing few cells were prepared with SMART-Seq v4 Ultra Low Input. Study-wide results and caveats: On re-exposure, the response was weaker but peaked faster, at day 5 versus 15. Booster samples showed a return of most primary-vaccination clones (under 97% CD4, 88% CD8).

One entry per CDR3 protein results from TCRdb running MiXCR on the 5' RACE reads. The sample shows 300,000 or so distinct CDR3 sequences, 3% to 4.5% of them seen only once. CDR1 is SNHLY and CDR2 is FYNNEI in the germline V gene. The CDR3 contains 14 residues. V lost 7 bases and J 4 bases, leaving 14 bases between the germline ends. This clonotype was observed at least ten times. Its specificity is not known. The clonotype originates from a man aged 18 to 35 who received the YFV17D yellow fever vaccine. Source: PBMCs, taken 5 days after the yellow fever booster vaccination. This sequence joins TRBV2 and TRBJ1-5; D is perhaps TRBD1 (5 bases). CDR3 residues: CASTVRGSNQPQHF. DNA for the CDR3: TGTGCCAGCACGGTTAGGGGCTCTAATCAGCCCCAGCATTTT. The full variable domain, in which reference TRBV2 and TRBJ1-5 provide the parts outside the CDR3, is EPEVTQTPSHQVTQMGQEVILRCVPISNHLYFYWYRQILGQKVEFLVSFYNNEISEKSEIFDDQFSVERPDGSNFTLKIRSTKLEDSAMYFCASTVRGSNQPQHFGDGTRLSIL.